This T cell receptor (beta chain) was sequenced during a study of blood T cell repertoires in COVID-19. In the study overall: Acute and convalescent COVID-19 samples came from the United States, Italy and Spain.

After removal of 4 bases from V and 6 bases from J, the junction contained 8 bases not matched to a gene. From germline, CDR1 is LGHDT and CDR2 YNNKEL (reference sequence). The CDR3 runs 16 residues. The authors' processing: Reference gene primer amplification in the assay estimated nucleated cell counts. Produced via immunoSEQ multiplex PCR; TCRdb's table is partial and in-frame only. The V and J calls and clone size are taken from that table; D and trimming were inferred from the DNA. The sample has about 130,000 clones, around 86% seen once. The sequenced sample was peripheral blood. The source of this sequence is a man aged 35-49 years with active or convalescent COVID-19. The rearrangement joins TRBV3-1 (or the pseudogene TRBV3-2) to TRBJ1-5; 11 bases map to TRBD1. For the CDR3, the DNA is TGTGCCAGCAGCCGGCTTGGGACAGGGGGGCCTCAGCCCCAGCATTTT. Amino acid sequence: CASSRLGTGGPQPQHF.